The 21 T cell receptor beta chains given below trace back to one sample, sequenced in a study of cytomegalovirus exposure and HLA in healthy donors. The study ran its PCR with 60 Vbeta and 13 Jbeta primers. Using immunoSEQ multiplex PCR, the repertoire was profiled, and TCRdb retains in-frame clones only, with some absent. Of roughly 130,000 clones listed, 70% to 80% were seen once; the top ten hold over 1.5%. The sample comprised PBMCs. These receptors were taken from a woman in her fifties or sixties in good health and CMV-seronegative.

CDR3 DNA: TGTGCCAGTAGTATAGAGTGGGACAGGGCTCGGGCTGAAGCTTTCTTT. This gives the protein CASSIEWDRARAEAFF. The chain links TRBV19 to TRBJ1-1; the match to TRBD1 covers 9 bases. CDR1 and CDR2 from the germline V gene are LNHDA and SQIVND (reference sequence). This CDR3 has 16 residues. V lost 0 bases to trimming and J lost 6 bases; unmatched junction nucleotides: 8. Looking up the rest from reference TRBV19 and TRBJ1-1 gives the full variable domain: DGGITQSPKYLFRKEGQNVTLSCEQNLNHDAMYWYRQDPGQGLRLIYYSQIVNDFQKGDIAEGYSVSREKKESFPLTVTSAQKNPTAFYLCASSIEWDRARAEAFFGQGTRLTVV.

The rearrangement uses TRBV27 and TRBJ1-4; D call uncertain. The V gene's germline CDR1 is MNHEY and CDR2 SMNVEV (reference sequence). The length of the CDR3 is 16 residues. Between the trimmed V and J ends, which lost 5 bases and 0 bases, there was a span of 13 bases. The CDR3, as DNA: TGTGCCAGCAGTCCCTTTGGTCAGGCAACTAATGAAAAACTGTTTTTT. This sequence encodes CASSPFGQATNEKLFF.

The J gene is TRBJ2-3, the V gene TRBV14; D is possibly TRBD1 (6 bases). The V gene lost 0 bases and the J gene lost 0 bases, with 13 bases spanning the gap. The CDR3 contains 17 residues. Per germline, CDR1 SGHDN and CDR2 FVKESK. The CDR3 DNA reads TGTGCCAGCAGCCAAGATCAGAGACAGGAGAGCACAGATACGCAGTATTTT. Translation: CASSQDQRQESTDTQYF.

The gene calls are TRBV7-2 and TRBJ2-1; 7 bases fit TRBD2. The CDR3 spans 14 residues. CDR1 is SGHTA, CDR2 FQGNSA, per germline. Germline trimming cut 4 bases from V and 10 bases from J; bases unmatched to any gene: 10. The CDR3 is CASSSQAGLREQFF. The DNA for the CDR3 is TGTGCCAGCAGCTCCCAAGCGGGACTAAGGGAGCAGTTCTTC.

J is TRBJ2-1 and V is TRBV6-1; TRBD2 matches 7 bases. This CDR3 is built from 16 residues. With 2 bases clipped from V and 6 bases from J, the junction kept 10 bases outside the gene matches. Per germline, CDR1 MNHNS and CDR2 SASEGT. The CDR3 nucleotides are TGTGCCAGCAGTGAACGGAGCGGGATAGCCGGCAATGAGCAGTTCTTC. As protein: CASSERSGIAGNEQFF.

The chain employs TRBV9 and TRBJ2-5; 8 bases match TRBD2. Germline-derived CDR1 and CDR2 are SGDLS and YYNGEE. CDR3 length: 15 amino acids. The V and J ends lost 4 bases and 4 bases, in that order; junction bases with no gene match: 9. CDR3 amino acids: CASSIPGLGVETQYF. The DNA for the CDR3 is TGTGCCAGCAGCATACCGGGACTAGGGGTAGAGACCCAGTACTTC.

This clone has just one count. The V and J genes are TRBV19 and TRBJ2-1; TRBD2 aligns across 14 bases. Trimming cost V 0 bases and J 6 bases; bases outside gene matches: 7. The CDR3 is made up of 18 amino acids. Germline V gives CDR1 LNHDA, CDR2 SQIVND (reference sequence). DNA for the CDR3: TGTGCCAGTAGTATAGATCGACTAGCGGGAGGGTTTGGCAATGAGCAGTTCTTC. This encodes CASSIDRLAGGFGNEQFF.

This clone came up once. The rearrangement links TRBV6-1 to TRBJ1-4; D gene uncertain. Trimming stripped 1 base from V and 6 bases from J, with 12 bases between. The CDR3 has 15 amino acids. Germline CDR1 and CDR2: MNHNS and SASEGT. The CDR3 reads CASSEGVRSDEKLFF. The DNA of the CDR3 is TGTGCCAGCAGTGAAGGGGTACGAAGCGATGAAAAACTGTTTTTT.

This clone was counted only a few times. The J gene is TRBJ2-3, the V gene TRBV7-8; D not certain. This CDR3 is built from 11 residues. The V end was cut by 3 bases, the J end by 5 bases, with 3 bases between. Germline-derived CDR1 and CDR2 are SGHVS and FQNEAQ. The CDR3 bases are TGTGCCAGCAGCTTCAAAGATACGCAGTATTTT. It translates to CASSFKDTQYF.

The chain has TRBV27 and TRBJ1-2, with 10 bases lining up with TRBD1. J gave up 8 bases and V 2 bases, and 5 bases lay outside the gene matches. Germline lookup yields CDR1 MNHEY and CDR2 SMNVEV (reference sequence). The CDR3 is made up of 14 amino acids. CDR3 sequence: CASSLRQGAWGYTF. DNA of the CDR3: TGTGCCAGCAGTTTACGACAGGGGGCGTGGGGCTACACCTTC.

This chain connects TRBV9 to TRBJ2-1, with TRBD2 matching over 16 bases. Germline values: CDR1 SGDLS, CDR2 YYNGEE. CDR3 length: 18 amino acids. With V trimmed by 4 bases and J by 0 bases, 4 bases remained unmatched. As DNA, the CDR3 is TGTGCCAGCAGCATGGGACTAGCGGGAGGGGGCTCCTACAATGAGCAGTTCTTC. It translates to CASSMGLAGGGSYNEQFF.

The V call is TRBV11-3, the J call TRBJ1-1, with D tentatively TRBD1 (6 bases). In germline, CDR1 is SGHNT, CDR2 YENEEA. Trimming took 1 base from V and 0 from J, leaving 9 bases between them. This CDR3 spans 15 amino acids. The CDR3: CASSLAGALNTEAFF. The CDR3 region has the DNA TGTGCCAGCAGCTTAGCAGGGGCTTTGAACACTGAAGCTTTCTTT.

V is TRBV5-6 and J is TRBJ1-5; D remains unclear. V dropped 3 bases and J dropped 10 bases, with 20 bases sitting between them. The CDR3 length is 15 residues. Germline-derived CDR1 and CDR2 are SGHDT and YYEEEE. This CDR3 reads CASSSRSRSVSPQHF. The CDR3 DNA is TGTGCCAGCAGCTCGCGGTCCCGCTCGGTGAGCCCCCAGCATTTT.

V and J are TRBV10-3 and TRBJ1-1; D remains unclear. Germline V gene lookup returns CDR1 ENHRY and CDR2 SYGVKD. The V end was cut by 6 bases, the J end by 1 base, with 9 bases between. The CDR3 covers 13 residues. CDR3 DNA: TGTGCCATCAGATTGACATGGAACACTGAAGCTTTCTTT. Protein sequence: CAIRLTWNTEAFF.

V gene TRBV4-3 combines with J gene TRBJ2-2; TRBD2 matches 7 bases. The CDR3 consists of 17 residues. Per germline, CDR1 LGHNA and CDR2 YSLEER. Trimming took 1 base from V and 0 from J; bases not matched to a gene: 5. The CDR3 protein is CASSQGPAGANTGELFF. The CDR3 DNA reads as TGCGCCAGCAGCCAAGGGCCGGCGGGAGCGAACACCGGGGAGCTGTTTTTT.

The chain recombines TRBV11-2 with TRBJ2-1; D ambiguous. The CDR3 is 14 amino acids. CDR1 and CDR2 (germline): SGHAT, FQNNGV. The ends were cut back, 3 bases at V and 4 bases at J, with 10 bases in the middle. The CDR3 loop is CASSFGLEYNEQFF. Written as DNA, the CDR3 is TGTGCCAGCAGCTTCGGTCTCGAGTACAATGAGCAGTTCTTC.

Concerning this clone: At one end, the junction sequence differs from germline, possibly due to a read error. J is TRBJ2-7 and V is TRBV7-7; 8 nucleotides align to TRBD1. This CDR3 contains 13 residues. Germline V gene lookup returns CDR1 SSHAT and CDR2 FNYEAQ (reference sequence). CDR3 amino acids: CASSTGTGGEQYF. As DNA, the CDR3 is TGTGCTAGCAGCACCGGGACAGGCGGAGAGCAGTACTTC.

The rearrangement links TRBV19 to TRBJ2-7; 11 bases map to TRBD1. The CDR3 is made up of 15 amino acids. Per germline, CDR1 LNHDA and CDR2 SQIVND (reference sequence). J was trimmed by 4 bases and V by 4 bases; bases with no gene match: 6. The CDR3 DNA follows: TGTGCCAGTAGTACATATGGGACAGGGGGATACGAGCAGTACTTC. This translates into CASSTYGTGGYEQYF.

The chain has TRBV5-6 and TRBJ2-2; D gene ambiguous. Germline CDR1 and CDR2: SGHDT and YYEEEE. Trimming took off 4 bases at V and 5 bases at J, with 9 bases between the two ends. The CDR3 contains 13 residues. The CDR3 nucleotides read TGTGCCAGCAGCGGTGCCGGGACCGGGGAGCTGTTTTTT. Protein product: CASSGAGTGELFF.

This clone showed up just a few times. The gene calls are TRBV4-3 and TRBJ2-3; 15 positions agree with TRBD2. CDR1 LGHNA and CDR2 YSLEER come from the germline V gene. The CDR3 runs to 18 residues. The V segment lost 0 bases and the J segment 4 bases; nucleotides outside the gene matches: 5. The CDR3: CASSQDGGLAGGSDTQYF. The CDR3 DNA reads TGCGCCAGCAGCCAAGATGGGGGACTAGCGGGAGGTTCAGATACGCAGTATTTT.

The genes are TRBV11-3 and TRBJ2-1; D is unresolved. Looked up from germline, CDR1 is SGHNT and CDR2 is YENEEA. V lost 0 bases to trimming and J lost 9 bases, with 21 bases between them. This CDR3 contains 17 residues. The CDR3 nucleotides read TGTGCCAGCAGCTTAGATGTCCGACGGGTAGTTAGGAGTGAGCAGTTCTTC. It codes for CASSLDVRRVVRSEQFF.